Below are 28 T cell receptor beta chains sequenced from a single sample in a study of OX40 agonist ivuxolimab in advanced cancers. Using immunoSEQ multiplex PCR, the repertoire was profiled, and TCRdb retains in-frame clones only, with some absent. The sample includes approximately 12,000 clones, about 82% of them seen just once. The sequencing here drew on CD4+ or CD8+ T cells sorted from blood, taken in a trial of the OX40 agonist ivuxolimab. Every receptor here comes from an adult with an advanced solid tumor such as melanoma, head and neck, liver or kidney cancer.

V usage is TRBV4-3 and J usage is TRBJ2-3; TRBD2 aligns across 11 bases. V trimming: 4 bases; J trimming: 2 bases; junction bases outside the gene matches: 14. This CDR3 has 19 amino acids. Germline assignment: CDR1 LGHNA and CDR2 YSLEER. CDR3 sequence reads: CASSPKALAGVGNTDTQYF. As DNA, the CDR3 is TGCGCCAGCAGCCCCAAGGCACTAGCGGGAGTGGGGAACACAGATACGCAGTATTTT.

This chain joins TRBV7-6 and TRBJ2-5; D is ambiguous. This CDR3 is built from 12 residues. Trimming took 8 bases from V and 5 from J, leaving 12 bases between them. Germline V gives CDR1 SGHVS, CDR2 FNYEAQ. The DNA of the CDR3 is TGTGCCAGCGCTATAGCTGGGGAGACCCAGTACTTC. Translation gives CASAIAGETQYF.

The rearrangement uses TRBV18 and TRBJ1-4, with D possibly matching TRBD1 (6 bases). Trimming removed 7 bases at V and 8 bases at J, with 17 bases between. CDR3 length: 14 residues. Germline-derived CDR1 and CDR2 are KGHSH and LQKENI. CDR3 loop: CASFATGAGEKLFF. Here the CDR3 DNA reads TGTGCCAGCTTCGCAACGGGGGCTGGGGAAAAACTGTTTTTT.

CDR3 sequence reads: CASSSTGLDEQYF. CDR3 coding DNA: TGTGCCAGCAGCTCCACCGGACTGGACGAGCAGTACTTC. V usage is TRBV7-3 and J usage is TRBJ2-7, with D perhaps TRBD2 (5 bases). The germline V gene encodes CDR1 SGHTA and CDR2 FQGTGA. This CDR3 has 13 amino acids. V lost 4 bases and J 5 bases, leaving 12 bases between the germline ends.

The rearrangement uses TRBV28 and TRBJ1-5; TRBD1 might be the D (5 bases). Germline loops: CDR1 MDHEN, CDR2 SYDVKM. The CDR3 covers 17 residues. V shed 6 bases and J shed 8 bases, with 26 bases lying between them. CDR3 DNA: TGTGCCAGCAGCTCTTCACCGGGACGGGCGGCTCAGGAGCCCCAGCATTTT. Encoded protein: CASSSSPGRAAQEPQHF.

The chain's CDR3 is CASSSLAEETQYF. For the CDR3, the DNA is TGTGCCAGCAGCTCCCTAGCGGAAGAGACCCAGTACTTC. The chain uses TRBV7-8 and TRBJ2-5, with 7 bases matching TRBD2. J gave up 3 bases and V 4 bases, and 2 bases lay outside the gene matches. This CDR3 has 13 amino acids. The germline gives CDR1 SGHVS, CDR2 FQNEAQ.

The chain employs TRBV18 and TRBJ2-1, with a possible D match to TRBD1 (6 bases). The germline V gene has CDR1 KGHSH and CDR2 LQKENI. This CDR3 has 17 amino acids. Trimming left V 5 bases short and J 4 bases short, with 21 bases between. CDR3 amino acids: CASSYRDIGPIYNEQFF. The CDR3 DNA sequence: TGTGCCAGCTCATACCGGGACATAGGCCCTATATACAATGAGCAGTTCTTC.

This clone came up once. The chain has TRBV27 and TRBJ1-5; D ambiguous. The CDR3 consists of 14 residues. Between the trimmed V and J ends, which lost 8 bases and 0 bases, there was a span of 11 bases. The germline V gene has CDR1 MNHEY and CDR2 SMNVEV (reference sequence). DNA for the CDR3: TGTGCCAGCGGTCGTTTTGGTAGCAATCAGCCCCAGCATTTT. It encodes CASGRFGSNQPQHF.

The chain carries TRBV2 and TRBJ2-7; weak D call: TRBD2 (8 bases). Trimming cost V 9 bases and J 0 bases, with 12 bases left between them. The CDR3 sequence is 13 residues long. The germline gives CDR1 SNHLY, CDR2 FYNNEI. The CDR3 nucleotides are TGTGCCAGTAGCGGGACAGACTCCTACGAGCAGTACTTC. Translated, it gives CASSGTDSYEQYF.

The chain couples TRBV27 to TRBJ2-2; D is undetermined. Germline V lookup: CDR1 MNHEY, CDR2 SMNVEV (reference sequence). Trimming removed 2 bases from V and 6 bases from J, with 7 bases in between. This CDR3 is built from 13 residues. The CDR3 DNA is TGTGCCAGCAGTTTAAGTCCTCCCGGGGAGCTGTTTTTT. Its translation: CASSLSPPGELFF.

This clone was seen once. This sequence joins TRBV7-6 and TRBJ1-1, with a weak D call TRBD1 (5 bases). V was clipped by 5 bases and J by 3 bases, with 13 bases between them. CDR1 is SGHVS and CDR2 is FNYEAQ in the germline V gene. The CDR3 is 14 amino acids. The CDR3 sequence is CASSRGIGDTEAFF. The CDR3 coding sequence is TGTGCCAGCAGCCGAGGGATAGGGGACACTGAAGCTTTCTTT.

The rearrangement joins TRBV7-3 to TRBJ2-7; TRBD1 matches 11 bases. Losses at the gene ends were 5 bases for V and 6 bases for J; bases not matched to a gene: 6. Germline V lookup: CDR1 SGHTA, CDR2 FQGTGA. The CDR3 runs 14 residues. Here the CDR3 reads CASSKTGTGGEQYF. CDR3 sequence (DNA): TGTGCCAGCAGCAAGACCGGGACAGGGGGCGAGCAGTACTTC.

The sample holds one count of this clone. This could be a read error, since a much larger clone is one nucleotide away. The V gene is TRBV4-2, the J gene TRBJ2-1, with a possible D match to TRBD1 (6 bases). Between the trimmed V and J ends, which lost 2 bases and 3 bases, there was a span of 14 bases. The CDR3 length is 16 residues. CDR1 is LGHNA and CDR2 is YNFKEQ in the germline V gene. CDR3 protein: CASSQKVDRFYNEQFF. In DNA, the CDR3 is TGTGCCAGCAGCCAAAAAGTGGACAGATTCTACAATGAGCAGTTCTTC.

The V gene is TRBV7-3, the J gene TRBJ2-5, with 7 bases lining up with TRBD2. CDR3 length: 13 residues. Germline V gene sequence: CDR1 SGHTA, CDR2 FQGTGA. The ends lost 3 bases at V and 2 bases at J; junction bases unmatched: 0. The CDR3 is CASSLGGQETQYF. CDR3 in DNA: TGTGCCAGCAGCTTGGGAGGGCAAGAGACCCAGTACTTC.

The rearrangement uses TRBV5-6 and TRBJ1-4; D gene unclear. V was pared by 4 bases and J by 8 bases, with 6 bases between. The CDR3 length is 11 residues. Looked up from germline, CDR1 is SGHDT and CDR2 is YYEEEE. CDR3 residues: CASSTGEKLFF. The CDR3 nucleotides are TGTGCCAGCAGCACGGGAGAAAAACTGTTTTTT.

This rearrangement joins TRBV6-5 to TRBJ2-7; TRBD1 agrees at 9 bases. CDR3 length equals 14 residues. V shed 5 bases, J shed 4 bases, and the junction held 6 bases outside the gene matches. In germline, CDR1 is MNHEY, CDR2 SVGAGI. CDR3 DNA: TGTGCCAGCAGTGCCGGGACAGGGCCTTACGAGCAGTACTTC. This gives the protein CASSAGTGPYEQYF.

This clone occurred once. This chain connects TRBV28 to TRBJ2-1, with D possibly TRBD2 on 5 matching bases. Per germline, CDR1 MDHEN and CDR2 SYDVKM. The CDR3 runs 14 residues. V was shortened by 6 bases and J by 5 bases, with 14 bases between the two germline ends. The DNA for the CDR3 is TGTGCCAGCAGCCCCACTTGGGGAGACAATGAGCAGTTCTTC. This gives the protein CASSPTWGDNEQFF. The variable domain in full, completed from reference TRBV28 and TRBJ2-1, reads DVKVTQSSRYLVKRTGEKVFLECVQDMDHENMFWYRQDPGLGLRLIYFSYDVKMKEKGDIPEGYSVSREKKERFSLILESASTNQTSMYLCASSPTWGDNEQFFGPGTRLTVL.

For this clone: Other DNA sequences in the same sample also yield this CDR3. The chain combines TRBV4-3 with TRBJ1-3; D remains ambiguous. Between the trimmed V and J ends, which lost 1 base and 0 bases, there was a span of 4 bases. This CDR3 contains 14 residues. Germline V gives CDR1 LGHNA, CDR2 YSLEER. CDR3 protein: CASSQGDSGNTIYF. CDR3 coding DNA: TGCGCCAGCAGCCAAGGGGACTCTGGAAACACCATATATTTT.

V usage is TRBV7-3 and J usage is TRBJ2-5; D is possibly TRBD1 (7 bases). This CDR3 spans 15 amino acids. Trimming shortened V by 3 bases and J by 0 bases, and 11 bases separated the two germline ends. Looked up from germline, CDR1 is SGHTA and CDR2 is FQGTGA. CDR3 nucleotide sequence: TGTGCCAGCAGCTTGTCAGGGGGGAACCAAGAGACCCAGTACTTC. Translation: CASSLSGGNQETQYF.

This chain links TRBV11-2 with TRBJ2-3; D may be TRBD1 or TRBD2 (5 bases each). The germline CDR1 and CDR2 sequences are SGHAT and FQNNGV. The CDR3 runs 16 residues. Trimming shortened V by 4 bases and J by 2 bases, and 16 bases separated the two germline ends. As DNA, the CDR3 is TGTGCCAGCAGCTCCGGGACCACCTCTTACACAGATACGCAGTATTTT. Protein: CASSSGTTSYTDTQYF.

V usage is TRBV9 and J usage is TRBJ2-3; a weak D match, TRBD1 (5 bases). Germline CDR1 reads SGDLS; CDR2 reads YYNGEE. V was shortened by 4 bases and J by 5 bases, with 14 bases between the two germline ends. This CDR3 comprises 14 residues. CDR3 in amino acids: CASSPGRDGDTQYF. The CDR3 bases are TGTGCCAGCAGCCCGGGCAGGGATGGAGATACGCAGTATTTT. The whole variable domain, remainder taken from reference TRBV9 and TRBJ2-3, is DSGVTQTPKHLITATGQRVTLRCSPRSGDLSVYWYQQSLDQGLQFLIQYYNGEERAKGNILERFSAQQFPDLHSELNLSSLELGDSALYFCASSPGRDGDTQYFGPGTRLTVL.

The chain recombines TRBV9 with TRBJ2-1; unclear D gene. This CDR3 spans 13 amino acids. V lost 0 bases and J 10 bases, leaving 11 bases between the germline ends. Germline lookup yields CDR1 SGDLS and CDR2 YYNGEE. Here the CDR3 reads CASSVGGSKEQFF. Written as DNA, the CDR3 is TGTGCCAGCAGCGTAGGCGGCAGTAAGGAGCAGTTCTTC.

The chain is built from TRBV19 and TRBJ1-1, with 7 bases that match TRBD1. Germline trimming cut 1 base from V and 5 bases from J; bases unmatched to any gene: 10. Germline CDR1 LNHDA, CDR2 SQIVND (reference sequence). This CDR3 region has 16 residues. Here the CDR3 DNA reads TGTGCCAGTAGTATAGGCGGTAGGGGGCTCGGGACTGAAGCTTTCTTT. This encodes CASSIGGRGLGTEAFF.

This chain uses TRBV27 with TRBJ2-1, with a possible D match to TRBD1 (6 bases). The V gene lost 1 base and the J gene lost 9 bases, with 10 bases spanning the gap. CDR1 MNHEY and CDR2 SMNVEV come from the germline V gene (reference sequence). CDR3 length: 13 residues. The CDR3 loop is CASSLFPTGEQFF. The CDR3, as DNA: TGTGCCAGCAGTTTATTCCCGACAGGTGAGCAGTTCTTC.

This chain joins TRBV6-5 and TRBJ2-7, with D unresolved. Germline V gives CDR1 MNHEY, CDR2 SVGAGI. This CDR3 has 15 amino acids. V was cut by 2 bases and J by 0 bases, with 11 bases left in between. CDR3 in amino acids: CASSYPDLSSYEQYF. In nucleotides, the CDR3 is TGTGCCAGCAGTTACCCGGACCTGAGCTCCTACGAGCAGTACTTC.

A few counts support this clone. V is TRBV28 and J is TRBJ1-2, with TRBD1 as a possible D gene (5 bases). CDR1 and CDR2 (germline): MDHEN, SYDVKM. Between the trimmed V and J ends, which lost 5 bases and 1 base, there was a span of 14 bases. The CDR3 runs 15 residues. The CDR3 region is CASSTTLDSNYGYTF. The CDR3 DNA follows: TGTGCCAGCAGTACCACCCTTGACAGTAACTATGGCTACACCTTC.

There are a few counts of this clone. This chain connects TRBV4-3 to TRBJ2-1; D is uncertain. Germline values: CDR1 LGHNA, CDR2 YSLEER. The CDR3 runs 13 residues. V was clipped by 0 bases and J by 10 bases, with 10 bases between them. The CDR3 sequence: CASSQDVAFEQFF. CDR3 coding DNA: TGCGCCAGCAGCCAAGATGTAGCATTCGAGCAGTTCTTC.

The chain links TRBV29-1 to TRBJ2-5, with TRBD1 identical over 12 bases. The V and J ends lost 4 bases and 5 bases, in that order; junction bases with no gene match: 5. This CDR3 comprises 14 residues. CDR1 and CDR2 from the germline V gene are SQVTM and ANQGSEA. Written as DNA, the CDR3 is TGCAGCGTTGTAGGGACAGGGGGCGGGGAGACCCAGTACTTC. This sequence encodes CSVVGTGGGETQYF. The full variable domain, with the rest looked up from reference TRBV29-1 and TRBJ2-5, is SAVISQKPSRDICQRGTSLTIQCQVDSQVTMMFWYRQQPGQSLTLIATANQGSEATYESGFVIDKFPISRPNLTFSTLTVSNMSPEDSSIYLCSVVGTGGGETQYFGPGTRLLVL.